This is a list of T cell receptor beta chains from one sample in a study of cytomegalovirus exposure and HLA in healthy donors. Repertoires were generated with immunoSEQ multiplex PCR, while TCRdb's copy carries only in-frame clones and drops some. The profile shows 150,000 to 200,000 clones, 65% to 85% of them singletons. Material: PBMCs. Receptor source: a woman in her twenties or thirties in good health and CMV-seropositive. The CDR3 runs from the conserved cysteine through the conserved F or W. The D gene is left open where the match is weak. Rows may omit the clone size; those that give it use once, few, many or a size class.

NA NA TRBJ2-5 TRBV6-5 CASSYSDLKETQYF TGTGCCAGCAGTTACTCCGACTTAAAAGAGACCCAGTACTTC
few TRBD1 TRBJ1-4 TRBV7-9 CASSAGGLIREKLFF TGTGCCAGCAGCGCAGGGGGTTTAATTCGTGAAAAACTGTTTTTT
few NA TRBJ1-2 TRBV2 CASSTARVRDYYGYTF TGTGCCAGCAGTACTGCCAGGGTAAGGGATTACTATGGCTACACCTTC
NA NA TRBJ1-3 TRBV5-1 CASSLSRQAPIENSGNTIYF TGCGCCAGCAGCTTGTCCAGACAGGCGCCAATCGAAAACTCTGGAAACACCATATATTTT
once TRBD1 TRBJ1-5 TRBV18 CASSGGQGIQPQHF TGTGCCAGCTCAGGCGGACAGGGCATTCAGCCCCAGCATTTT
few NA TRBJ2-7 TRBV15 CATSAGRYREQYF TGTGCCACCAGTGCGGGAAGGTACCGGGAGCAGTACTTC
NA TRBD1 TRBJ2-3 TRBV9 CASSGQRDRALLQYF TGTGCCAGCAGCGGGCAGCGGGACAGGGCCCTTCTTCAGTATTTT
NA NA TRBJ2-7 TRBV15 CATSRVPGDYEQYF TGTGCCACCAGCAGAGTACCAGGGGACTACGAGCAGTACTTC
NA NA TRBJ2-5 TRBV28 CASGRDQYF TGTGCCAGCGGGCGGGACCAGTACTTC
few TRBD1 TRBJ1-1 TRBV19 CASSVGTGSAEAFF TGTGCCAGTAGTGTCGGGACAGGGTCTGCTGAAGCTTTCTTT
NA NA TRBJ2-3 TRBV4-3 CASSQGVSADTQYF TGCGCCAGCAGCCAAGGCGTCTCCGCGGATACGCAGTATTTT
NA NA TRBJ1-4 TRBV5-1 CASSATGTGEKLFF TGCGCCAGCAGCGCGACCGGGACTGGGGAAAAACTGTTTTTT
NA NA TRBJ1-5 TRBV18 CASSRMSAGASNQPQHF TGTGCCAGCTCACGAATGAGTGCAGGGGCAAGCAATCAGCCCCAGCATTTT
NA TRBD2 TRBJ2-4 TRBV9 CASSVGGRIPKNIQYF TGTGCCAGCAGCGTAGGCGGGAGAATACCCAAAAACATTCAGTACTTC
NA NA TRBJ2-2 TRBV29-1 CSVRQIGELFF TGCAGCGTTAGACAGATTGGGGAGCTGTTTTTT
NA NA TRBJ1-4 TRBV15 CATSRDGGRDQKLFF TGTGCCACCAGCAGAGATGGCGGCCGGGATCAAAAACTGTTTTTT
NA NA TRBJ1-4 TRBV5-4 CASGGGKANEKLFF TGTGCCAGCGGCGGGGGGAAGGCTAATGAAAAACTGTTTTTT
NA NA TRBJ2-2 TRBV6-5 CASSYSRAGELFF TGTGCCAGCAGTTACTCGAGGGCCGGGGAGCTGTTTTTT
NA TRBD2 TRBJ2-2 TRBV11-3 CASSLKRGPVGELFF TGTGCCAGCAGCTTAAAGCGGGGGCCCGTGGGGGAGCTGTTTTTT
NA NA TRBJ2-7 TRBV6-6 CASSTSAGYEQYF TGTGCCAGCAGTACCAGCGCGGGCTACGAGCAGTACTTC
NA TRBD1 TRBJ1-1 TRBV6-5 CASSTQGGRTEAFF TGTGCCAGCAGTACACAGGGGGGACGGACTGAAGCTTTCTTT
NA NA TRBJ2-7 TRBV7-9 CASSPSPGHPPGEQYF TGTGCCAGCAGCCCTTCTCCGGGACACCCGCCCGGGGAGCAGTACTTC
NA NA TRBJ2-1 TRBV10-2 CASSASGTLGYNEQFF TGCGCCAGCAGTGCATCGGGGACTCTGGGGTACAATGAGCAGTTCTTC
NA TRBD1 TRBJ2-2 TRBV29-1 CSVAGGPTNTGELFF TGCAGCGTTGCAGGGGGCCCCACCAACACCGGGGAGCTGTTTTTT
NA TRBD1 TRBJ1-4 TRBV7-9 CASSTPDRDGDEKLFF TGTGCCAGCAGCACACCTGACAGGGACGGAGATGAAAAACTGTTTTTT
NA NA TRBJ2-6 TRBV7-2 CASSFTGSGANVLTF TGTGCCAGCAGCTTCACAGGGTCTGGGGCCAACGTCCTGACTTTC
NA NA TRBJ2-1 TRBV7-6 CASSSSDSSYNEQFF TGTGCCAGCAGCTCTTCGGACAGCTCCTACAATGAGCAGTTCTTC
NA NA TRBJ1-1 TRBV5-1 CASSLAKEAFF TGCGCCAGCAGCTTGGCCAAAGAAGCTTTCTTT
NA NA TRBJ2-2 TRBV9 CASSASRDGELFF TGTGCCAGCAGCGCCTCCCGGGACGGGGAGCTGTTTTTT
NA NA TRBJ1-1 TRBV6-5 CASSPTGTRPAFF TGTGCCAGCAGCCCGACAGGTACTCGACCCGCTTTCTTT
NA NA TRBJ2-5 TRBV27 CASSFKGRPQETQYF TGTGCCAGCAGTTTCAAGGGGAGGCCACAAGAGACCCAGTACTTC
NA TRBD1 TRBJ2-7 TRBV2 CASSVPGQGARTYEQYF TGTGCCAGCAGTGTCCCGGGACAGGGGGCGAGGACCTACGAGCAGTACTTC
NA NA TRBJ1-3 TRBV10-3 CAIQASSGNTIYF TGTGCCATACAAGCTAGCTCTGGAAACACCATATATTTT
NA TRBD1 TRBJ2-7 TRBV6-5 CASEGQFSYEQYF TGTGCCAGCGAGGGACAGTTTTCCTACGAGCAGTACTTC
NA NA TRBJ2-7 TRBV2 CASRDRQVPYEQYF TGTGCCAGCAGAGATAGACAGGTTCCCTACGAGCAGTACTTC
NA TRBD1 TRBJ1-1 TRBV7-9 CASSFRQGDSTFF TGTGCCAGCAGCTTCCGACAGGGGGATTCGACTTTCTTT
NA TRBD2 TRBJ2-1 TRBV6-1 CASSGLAETHSYNEQFF TGTGCCAGCAGTGGCCTAGCGGAAACCCACTCCTACAATGAGCAGTTCTTC
NA NA TRBJ1-5 TRBV27 CASSYRGPYSNQPQHF TGTGCCAGCAGCTATAGAGGTCCTTATAGCAATCAGCCCCAGCATTTT
NA NA TRBJ1-2 TRBV7-2 CASSLSVFAGGGYTF TGTGCCAGCAGCTTATCGGTATTCGCCGGAGGTGGCTACACCTTC
many NA TRBJ1-1 TRBV5-1 CASSTGGEPTEAFF TGCGCCAGCAGCACAGGTGGAGAACCCACTGAAGCTTTCTTT
NA NA TRBJ2-7 TRBV7-6 CASSLVRGRGEQYF TGTGCCAGCAGCTTAGTCAGGGGACGAGGGGAGCAGTACTTC
NA TRBD1 TRBJ1-6 TRBV6-4 CAITLGTANSPLHF TGTGCCATCACCCTAGGGACAGCTAATTCACCCCTCCACTTT
few NA TRBJ2-2 TRBV4-3 CASSQDWETGELFF TGCGCCAGCAGCCAAGATTGGGAGACCGGGGAGCTGTTTTTT
NA TRBD1 TRBJ1-2 TRBV10-1 CASSGDTGVDGYTF TGCGCCAGCAGCGGAGATACAGGGGTGGATGGCTACACCTTC
NA NA TRBJ1-4 TRBV10-3 CAIGGESNEKLFF TGTGCCATTGGGGGGGAATCCAATGAAAAACTGTTTTTT
NA NA TRBJ1-1 TRBV15 CATSLGARTEAFF TGTGCCACCAGTCTGGGGGCGCGGACTGAAGCTTTCTTT
NA NA TRBJ1-4 TRBV2 CASKRQSGFNEKLFF TGTGCCAGCAAACGGCAGAGCGGGTTTAATGAAAAACTGTTTTTT
few TRBD1 TRBJ1-1 TRBV10-2 CASGDFRTGNTEAFF TGCGCCAGCGGGGACTTTAGGACAGGGAACACTGAAGCTTTCTTT
NA TRBD1 TRBJ2-1 TRBV2 CASRGPGQGRRAGEYNEQFF TGTGCCAGCAGGGGACCGGGACAGGGGAGGCGAGCGGGGGAGTACAATGAGCAGTTCTTC